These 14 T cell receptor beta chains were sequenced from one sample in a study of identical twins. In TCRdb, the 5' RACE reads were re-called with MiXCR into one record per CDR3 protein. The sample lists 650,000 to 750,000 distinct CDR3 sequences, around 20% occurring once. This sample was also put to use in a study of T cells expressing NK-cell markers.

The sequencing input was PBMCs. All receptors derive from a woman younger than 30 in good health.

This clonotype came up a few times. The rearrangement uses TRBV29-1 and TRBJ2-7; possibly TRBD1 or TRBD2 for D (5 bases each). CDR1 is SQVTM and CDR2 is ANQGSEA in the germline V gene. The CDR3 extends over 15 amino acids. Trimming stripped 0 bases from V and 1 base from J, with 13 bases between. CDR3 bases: TGCAGCGTTGAAGATCGGGGCAGGGTGTCCTACGAGCAGTACTTC. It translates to CSVEDRGRVSYEQYF.

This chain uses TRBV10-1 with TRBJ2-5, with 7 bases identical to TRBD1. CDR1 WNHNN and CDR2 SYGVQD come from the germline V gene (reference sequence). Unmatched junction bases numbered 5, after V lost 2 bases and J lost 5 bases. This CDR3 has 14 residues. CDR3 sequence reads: CASSEPTGSETQYF. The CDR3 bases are TGCGCCAGCAGTGAGCCGACAGGGTCTGAGACCCAGTACTTC.

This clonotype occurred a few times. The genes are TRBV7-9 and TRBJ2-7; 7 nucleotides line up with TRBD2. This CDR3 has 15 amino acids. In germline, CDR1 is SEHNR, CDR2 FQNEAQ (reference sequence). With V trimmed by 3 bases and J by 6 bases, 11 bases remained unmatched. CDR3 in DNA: TGTGCCAGCAGCTTTAAGGTGCGGGAGATGGGCGAGCAGTACTTC. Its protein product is CASSFKVREMGEQYF.

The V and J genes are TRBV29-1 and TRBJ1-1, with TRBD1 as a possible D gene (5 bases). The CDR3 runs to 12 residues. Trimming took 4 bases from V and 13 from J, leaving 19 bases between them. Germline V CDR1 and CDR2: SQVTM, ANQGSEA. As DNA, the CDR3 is TGCAGCGTTGGGGGTTCGTCCAGGGATGTTTTCTTT. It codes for CSVGGSSRDVFF.

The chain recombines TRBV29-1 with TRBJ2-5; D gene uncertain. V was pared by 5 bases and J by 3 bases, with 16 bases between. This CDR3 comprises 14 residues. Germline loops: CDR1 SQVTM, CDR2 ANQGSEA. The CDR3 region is CSVFAPGRKETQYF. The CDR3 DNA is TGCAGCGTTTTTGCCCCAGGACGAAAAGAGACCCAGTACTTC.

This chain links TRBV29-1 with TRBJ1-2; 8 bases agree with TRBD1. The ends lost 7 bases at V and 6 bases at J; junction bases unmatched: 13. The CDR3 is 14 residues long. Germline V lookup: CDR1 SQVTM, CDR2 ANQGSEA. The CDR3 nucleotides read TGCAGCGACCTTGGACAGGGAACAAGGAATGGCTACACCTTC. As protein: CSDLGQGTRNGYTF.

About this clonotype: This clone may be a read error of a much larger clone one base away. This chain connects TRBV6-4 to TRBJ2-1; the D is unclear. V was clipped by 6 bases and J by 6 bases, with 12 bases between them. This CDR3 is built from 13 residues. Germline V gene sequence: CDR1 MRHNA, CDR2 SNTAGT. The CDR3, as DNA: TGTGCCAGCAGCCCCCATGGCGGCAATGAGCAGTTCTTC. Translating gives CASSPHGGNEQFF.

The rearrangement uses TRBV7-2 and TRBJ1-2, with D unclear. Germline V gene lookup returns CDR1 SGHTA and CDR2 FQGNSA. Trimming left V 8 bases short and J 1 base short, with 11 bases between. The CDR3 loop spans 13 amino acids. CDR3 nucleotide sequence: TGTGCCAGCTGGGGTCGGGGTAACTATGGCTACACCTTC. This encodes CASWGRGNYGYTF.

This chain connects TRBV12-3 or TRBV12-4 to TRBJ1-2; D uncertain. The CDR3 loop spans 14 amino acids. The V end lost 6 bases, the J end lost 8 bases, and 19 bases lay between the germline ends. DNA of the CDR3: TGTGCCAGCAGCCAAAACGGAGGTGGGCGGGGCTACACCTTC. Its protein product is CASSQNGGGRGYTF.

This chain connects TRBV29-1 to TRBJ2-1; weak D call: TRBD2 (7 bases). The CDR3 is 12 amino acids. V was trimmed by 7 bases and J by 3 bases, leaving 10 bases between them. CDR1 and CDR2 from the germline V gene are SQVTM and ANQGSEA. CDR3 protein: CSGEGVYNEQFF. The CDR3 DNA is TGCAGCGGGGAGGGGGTCTACAATGAGCAGTTCTTC.

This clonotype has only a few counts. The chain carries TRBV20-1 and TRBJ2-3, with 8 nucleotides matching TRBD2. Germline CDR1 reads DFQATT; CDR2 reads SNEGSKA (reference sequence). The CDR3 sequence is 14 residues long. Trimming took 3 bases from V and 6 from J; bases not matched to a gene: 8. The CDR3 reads CSARDSSGGDTQYF. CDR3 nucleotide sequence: TGCAGTGCTAGGGACTCGTCGGGGGGGGATACGCAGTATTTT.

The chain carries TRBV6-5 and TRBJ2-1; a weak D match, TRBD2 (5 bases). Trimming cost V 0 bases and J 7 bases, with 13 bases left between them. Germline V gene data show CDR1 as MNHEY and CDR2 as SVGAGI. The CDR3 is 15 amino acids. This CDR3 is CASSYSTPTGNEQFF. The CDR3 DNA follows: TGTGCCAGCAGTTACTCGACCCCCACGGGGAATGAGCAGTTCTTC.

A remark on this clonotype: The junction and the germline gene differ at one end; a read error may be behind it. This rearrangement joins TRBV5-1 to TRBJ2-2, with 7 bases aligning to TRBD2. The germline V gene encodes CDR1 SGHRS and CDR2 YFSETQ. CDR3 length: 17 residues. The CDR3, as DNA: TGCGCCAGCAGCTTGGCCGGGGGGACCCCGCGGACCGGGGAGCTGTTGTTT. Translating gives CASSLAGGTPRTGELLF.

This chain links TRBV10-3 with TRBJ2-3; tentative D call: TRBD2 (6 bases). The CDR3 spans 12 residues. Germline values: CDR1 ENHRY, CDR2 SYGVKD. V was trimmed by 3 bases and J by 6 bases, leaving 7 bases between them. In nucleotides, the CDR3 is TGTGCCATCAGTGACCGGGAGGATACGCAGTATTTT. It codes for CAISDREDTQYF.